The clone carrying this T cell receptor (beta chain) was observed many times. The target antigen is unknown. Germline V lookup: CDR1 SSHAT, CDR2 FNYEAQ (reference sequence). The CDR3 spans 15 residues. The ends were cut back, 1 base at V and 6 bases at J, with 13 bases in the middle. Via MiXCR, TCRdb re-called the 5' RACE reads, giving one row per CDR3 protein. The sample contains roughly 250,000 distinct CDR3 sequences, about 10% of which appear only once. This sample stems from a study of CD8 T cells in ankylosing spondylitis. Notes on the study in general: In ankylosing spondylitis patients, matched synovial fluid reportedly showed significant enrichment of disease-linked clones. Past studies reported some motif variants in reactive arthritis synovial fluid and blood. A motif of under 10 highly homologous TCR beta variants was seen as apparently characteristic of ankylosing spondylitis blood.

The origin of this receptor is a male donor with ankylosing spondylitis or in good health (not recorded which). The chain carries TRBV7-7 and TRBJ2-1; D ambiguous. Sequencing was done on a sample of blood, either unsorted or a sorted T cell fraction (not recorded which). DNA for the CDR3: TGTGCCAGCAGCTTAGGCCTGGGAAGCCTCAATGAGCAGTTCTTC. Its protein is CASSLGLGSLNEQFF.